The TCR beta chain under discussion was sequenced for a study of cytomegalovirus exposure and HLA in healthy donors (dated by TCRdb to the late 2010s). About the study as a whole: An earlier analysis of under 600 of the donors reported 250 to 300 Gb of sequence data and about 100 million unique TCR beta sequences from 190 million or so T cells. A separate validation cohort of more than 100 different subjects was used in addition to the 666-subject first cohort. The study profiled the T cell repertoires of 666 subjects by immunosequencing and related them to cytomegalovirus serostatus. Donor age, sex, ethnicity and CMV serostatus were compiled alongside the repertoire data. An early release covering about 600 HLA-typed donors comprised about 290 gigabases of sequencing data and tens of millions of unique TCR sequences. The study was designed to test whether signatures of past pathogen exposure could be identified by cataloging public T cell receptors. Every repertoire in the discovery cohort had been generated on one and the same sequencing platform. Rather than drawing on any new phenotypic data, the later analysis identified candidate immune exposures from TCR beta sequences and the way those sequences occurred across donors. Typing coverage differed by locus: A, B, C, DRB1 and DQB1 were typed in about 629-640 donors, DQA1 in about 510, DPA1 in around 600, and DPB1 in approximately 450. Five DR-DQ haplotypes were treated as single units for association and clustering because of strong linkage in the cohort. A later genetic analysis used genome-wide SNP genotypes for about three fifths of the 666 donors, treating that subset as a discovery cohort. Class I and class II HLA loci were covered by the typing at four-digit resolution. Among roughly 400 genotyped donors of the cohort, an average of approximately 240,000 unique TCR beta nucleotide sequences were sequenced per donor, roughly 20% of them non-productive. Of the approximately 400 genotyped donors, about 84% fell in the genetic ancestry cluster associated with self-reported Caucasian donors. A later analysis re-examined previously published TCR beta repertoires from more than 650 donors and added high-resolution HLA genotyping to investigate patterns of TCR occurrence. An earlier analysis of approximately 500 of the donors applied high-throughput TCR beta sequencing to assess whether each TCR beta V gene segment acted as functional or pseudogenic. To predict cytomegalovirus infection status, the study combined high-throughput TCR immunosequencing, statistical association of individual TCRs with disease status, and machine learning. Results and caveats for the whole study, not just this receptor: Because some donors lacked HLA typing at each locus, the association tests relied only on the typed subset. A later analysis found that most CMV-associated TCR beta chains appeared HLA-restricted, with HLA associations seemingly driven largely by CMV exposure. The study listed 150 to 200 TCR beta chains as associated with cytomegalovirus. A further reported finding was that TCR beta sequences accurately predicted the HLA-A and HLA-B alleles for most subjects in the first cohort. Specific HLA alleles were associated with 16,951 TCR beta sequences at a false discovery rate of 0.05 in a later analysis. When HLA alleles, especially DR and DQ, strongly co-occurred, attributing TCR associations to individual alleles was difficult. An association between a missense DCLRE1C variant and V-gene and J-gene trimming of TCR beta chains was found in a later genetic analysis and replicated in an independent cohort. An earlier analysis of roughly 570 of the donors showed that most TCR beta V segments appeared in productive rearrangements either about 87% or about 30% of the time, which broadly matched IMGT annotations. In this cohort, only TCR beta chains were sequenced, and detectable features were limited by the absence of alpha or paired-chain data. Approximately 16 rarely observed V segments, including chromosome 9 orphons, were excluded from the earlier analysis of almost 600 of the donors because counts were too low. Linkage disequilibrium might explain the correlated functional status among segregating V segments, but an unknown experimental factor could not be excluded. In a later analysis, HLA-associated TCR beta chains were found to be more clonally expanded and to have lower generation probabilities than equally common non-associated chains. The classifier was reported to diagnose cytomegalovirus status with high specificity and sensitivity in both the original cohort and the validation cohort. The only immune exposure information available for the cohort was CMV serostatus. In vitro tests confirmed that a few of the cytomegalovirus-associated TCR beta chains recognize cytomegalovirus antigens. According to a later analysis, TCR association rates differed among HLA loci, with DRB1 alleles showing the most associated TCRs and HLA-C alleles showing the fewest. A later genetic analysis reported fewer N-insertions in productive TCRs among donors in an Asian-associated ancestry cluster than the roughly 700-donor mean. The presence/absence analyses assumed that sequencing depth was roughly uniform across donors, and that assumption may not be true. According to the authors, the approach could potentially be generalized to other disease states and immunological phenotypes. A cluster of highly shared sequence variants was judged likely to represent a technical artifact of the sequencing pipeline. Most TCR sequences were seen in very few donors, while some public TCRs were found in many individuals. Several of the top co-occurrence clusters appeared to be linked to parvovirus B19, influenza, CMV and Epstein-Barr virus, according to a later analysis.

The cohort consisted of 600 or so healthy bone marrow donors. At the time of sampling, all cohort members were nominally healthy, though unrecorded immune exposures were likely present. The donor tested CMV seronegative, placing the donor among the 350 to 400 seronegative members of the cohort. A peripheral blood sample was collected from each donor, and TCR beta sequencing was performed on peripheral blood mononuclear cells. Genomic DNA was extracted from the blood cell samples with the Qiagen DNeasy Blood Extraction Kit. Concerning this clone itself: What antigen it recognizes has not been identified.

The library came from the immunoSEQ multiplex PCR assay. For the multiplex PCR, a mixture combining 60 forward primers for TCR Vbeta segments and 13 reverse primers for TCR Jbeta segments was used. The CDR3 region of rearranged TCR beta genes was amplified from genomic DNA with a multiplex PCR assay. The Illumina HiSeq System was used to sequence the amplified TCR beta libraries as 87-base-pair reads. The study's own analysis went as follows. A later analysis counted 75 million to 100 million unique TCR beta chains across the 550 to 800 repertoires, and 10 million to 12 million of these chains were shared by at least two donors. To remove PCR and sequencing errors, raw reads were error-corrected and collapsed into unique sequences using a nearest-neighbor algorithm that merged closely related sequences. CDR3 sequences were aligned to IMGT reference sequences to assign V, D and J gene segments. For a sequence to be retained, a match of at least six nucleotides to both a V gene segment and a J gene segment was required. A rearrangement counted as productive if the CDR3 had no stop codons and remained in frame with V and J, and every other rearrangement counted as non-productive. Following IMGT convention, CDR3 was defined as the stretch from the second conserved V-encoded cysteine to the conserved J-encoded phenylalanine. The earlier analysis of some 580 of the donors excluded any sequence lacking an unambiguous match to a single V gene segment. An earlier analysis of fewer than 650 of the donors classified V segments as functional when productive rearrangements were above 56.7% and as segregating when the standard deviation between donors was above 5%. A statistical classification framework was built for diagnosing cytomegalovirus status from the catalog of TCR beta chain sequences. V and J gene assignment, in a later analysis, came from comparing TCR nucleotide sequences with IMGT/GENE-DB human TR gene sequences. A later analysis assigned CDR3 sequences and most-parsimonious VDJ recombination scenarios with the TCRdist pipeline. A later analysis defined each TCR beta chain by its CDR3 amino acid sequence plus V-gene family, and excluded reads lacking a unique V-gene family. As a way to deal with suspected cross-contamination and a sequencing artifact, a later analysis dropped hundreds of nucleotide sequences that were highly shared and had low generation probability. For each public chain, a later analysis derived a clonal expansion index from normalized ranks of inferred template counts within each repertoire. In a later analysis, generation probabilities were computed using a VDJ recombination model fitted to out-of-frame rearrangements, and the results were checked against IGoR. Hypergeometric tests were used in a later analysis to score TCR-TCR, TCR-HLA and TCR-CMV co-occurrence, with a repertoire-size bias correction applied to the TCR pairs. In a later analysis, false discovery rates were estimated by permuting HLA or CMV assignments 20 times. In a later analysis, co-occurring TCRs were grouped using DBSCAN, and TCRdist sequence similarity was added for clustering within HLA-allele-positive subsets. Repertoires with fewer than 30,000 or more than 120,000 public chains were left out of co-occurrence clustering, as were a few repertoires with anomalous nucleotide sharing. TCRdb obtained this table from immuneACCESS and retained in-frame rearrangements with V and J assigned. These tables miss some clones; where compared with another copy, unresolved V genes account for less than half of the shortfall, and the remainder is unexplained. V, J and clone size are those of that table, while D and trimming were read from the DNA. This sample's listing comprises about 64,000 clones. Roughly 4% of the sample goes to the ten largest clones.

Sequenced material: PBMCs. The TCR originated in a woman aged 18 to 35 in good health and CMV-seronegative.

The CDR3 here reads CAGIRTGRDYGYTF. The nucleotide sequence is given as TGTGCCGGAATCCGGACAGGGAGGGACTATGGCTACACCTTC. The chain joins TRBV30 to TRBJ1-2, with 8 bases aligning to TRBD1. The germline V gene (reference sequence) supplies CDR1 GTSNPN and CDR2 SVGIG. V is trimmed back by 8 bases and J by 3 bases, and the junction contains 11 bases that no gene match accounts for. From its cysteine to its phenylalanine, the CDR3 spans 14 amino acids. Of all the DNA, just the CDR3 is kept, 42 bases in frame from base 1.